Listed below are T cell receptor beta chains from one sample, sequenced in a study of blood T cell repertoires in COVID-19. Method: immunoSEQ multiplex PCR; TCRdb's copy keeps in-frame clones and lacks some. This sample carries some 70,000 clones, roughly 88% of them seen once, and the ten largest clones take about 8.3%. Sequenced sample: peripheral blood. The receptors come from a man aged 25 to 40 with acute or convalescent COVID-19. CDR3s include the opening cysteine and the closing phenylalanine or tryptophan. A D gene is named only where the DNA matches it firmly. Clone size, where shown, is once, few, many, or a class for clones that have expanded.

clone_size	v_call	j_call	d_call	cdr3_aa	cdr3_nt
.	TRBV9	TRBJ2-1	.	CASSGPRSYNEQFF	TGTGCCAGCAGCGGGCCTAGGTCCTACAATGAGCAGTTCTTC
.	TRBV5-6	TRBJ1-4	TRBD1	CASSPTGFSEKLFF	TGTGCCAGCAGCCCGACAGGGTTCAGCGAAAAACTGTTTTTT
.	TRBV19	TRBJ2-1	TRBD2	CASNPYSGSGSNEQFF	TGTGCCAGTAACCCCTATAGCGGGAGCGGAAGCAATGAGCAGTTCTTC
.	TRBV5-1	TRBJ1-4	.	CASSLLTTSEKLFF	TGCGCCAGCAGCTTACTGACGACTAGTGAAAAACTGTTTTTT
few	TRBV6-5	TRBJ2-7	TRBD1	CATRDRAYEQYF	TGTGCCACGAGGGACAGGGCGTACGAGCAGTACTTC
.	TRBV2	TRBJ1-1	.	CASSPLDRNTEAFF	TGTGCCAGCAGTCCATTGGACAGGAACACTGAAGCTTTCTTT
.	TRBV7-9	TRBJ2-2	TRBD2	CASSHAGGPAIGELFF	TGTGCCAGCAGCCACGCGGGGGGCCCCGCGATAGGGGAGCTGTTTTTT
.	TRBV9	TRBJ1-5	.	CASSVGSGLTGQPQHF	TGTGCCAGCAGCGTAGGGAGTGGGTTAACGGGTCAGCCCCAGCATTTT
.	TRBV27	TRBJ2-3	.	CASSLLAESTDTQYF	TGTGCCAGCAGTTTATTAGCGGAGAGCACAGATACGCAGTATTTT
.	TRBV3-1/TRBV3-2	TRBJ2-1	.	CASSQDSKREQFF	TGTGCCAGCAGCCAAGATTCTAAGCGTGAGCAGTTCTTC
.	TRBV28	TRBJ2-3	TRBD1	CASSRTGAGTDTQYF	TGTGCCAGCAGTCGAACAGGGGCTGGGACAGATACGCAGTATTTT
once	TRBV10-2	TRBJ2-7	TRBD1	CASSPRGTGDYEQYF	TGCGCCAGCAGCCCCCGTGGGACAGGAGACTACGAGCAGTACTTC
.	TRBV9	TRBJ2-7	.	CASSAPSSYEQYF	TGTGCCAGCAGCGCCCCGAGCTCCTACGAGCAGTACTTC
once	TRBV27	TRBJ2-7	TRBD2	CASRPAGTLAYEQYF	TGTGCCAGCAGACCAGCGGGGACTCTCGCCTACGAGCAGTACTTC
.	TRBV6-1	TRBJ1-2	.	CASSEGGYGYTF	TGTGCCAGCAGTGAAGGAGGCTATGGCTACACCTTC
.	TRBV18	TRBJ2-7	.	CASADLGGGDEQYF	TGTGCCAGCGCGGACCTGGGGGGTGGAGACGAGCAGTACTTC
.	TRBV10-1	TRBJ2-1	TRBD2	CANFSGRNDNEQFF	TGCGCCAACTTTAGCGGGAGGAATGACAATGAGCAGTTCTTC
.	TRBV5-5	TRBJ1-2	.	CASSSPGVYGYTF	TGTGCCAGCAGCTCCCCGGGGGTCTATGGCTACACCTTC
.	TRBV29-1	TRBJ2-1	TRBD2	CSVEVMAGGINEQFF	TGCAGCGTTGAAGTCATGGCGGGAGGTATCAATGAGCAGTTCTTC
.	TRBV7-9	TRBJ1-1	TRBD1	CASSLGTGTGNTEAFF	TGTGCCAGCAGCTTGGGGACAGGGACGGGGAACACTGAAGCTTTCTTT
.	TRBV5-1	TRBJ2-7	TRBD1	CASSLWDRAYEQYF	TGCGCCAGCAGCTTATGGGACAGGGCCTACGAGCAGTACTTC
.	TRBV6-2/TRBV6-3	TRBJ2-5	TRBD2	CASSYSIGTSGVYGETQYF	TGTGCCAGCAGTTACTCGATCGGGACTAGCGGGGTTTACGGTGAGACCCAGTACTTC
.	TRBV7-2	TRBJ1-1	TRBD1	CASSNPGQGGRGVNTEAFF	TGTGCCAGCAGCAACCCGGGACAGGGAGGAAGGGGGGTAAACACTGAAGCTTTCTTT
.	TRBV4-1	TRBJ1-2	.	CASSQDAGPGVFGYTF	TGCGCCAGCAGCCAAGATGCGGGACCCGGGGTTTTTGGCTACACCTTC
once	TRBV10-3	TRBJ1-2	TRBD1	CAISTQGANYGYTF	TGTGCCATCAGTACACAGGGGGCTAACTATGGCTACACCTTC
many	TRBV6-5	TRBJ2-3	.	CASALQSTDTQYF	TGTGCCAGTGCACTCCAAAGCACAGATACGCAGTATTTT
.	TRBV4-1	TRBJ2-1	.	CASSPLGSSYNEQFF	TGCGCCAGCAGCCCCCTCGGGTCCTCCTACAATGAGCAGTTCTTC
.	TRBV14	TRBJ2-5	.	CASSPEVGAFRETQYF	TGTGCCAGCAGCCCTGAGGTTGGGGCGTTCAGAGAGACCCAGTACTTC
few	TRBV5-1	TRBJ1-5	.	CASSPQAGEGQPQHF	TGCGCCAGCAGCCCGCAGGCAGGGGAGGGTCAGCCCCAGCATTTT
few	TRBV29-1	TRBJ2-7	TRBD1	CSTPGTEGKQYF	TGCAGCACCCCCGGGACAGAGGGGAAGCAGTACTTC
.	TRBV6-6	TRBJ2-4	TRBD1	CASTRADRALAKNIQYF	TGTGCCAGCACTCGGGCTGACAGGGCGCTAGCCAAAAACATTCAGTACTTC
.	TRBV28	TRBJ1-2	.	CAIEGDYGYTF	TGTGCCATCGAGGGGGACTATGGCTACACCTTC
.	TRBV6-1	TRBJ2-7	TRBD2	CASRLNGGGDEQYF	TGTGCCAGCAGACTAAACGGGGGGGGAGACGAGCAGTACTTC
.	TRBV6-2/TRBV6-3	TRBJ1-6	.	CASSNRENTPLHF	TGTGCCAGCAGTAACAGGGAGAATACACCCCTCCACTTT
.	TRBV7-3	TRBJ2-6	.	CASSLSGGAGANVLTF	TGTGCCAGCAGCTTAAGCGGGGGCGCTGGGGCCAACGTCCTGACTTTC
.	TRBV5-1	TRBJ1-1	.	CASSFGPNTEAFF	TGCGCCAGCAGCTTTGGCCCGAACACTGAAGCTTTCTTT
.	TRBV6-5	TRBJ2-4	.	CASQGLGKNIQYF	TGTGCCAGCCAGGGACTCGGAAAAAACATTCAGTACTTC
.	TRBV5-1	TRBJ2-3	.	CASSLGQPTDRDTQYF	TGCGCCAGCAGCTTGGGACAACCAACAGACAGGGATACGCAGTATTTT
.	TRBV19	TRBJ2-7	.	CASSNPWARGNNYEQYF	TGTGCCAGTAGTAACCCATGGGCCAGGGGAAACAACTACGAGCAGTACTTC
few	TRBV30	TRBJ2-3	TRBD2	CAWSSSSGRGTQYF	TGTGCCTGGAGTTCCTCAAGCGGGAGGGGTACGCAGTATTTT
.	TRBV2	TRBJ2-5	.	CASKEGETQYF	TGTGCCAGCAAAGAGGGAGAGACCCAGTACTTC
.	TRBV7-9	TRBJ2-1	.	CASSPGYEQFF	TGTGCCAGCAGCCCAGGCTATGAGCAGTTCTTC
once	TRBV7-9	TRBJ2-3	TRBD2	CASSLRVAGLADTQYF	TGTGCCAGCAGCTTACGGGTAGCGGGATTGGCAGATACGCAGTATTTT
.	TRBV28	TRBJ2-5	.	CASSFAGTTAGETQYF	TGTGCCAGCAGTTTTGCAGGGACAACCGCCGGGGAGACCCAGTACTTC
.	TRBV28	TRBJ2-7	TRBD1	CASSQPGTGGYEQYF	TGTGCCAGCAGTCAACCCGGGACAGGGGGCTACGAGCAGTACTTC
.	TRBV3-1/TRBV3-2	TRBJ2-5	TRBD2	CASKIKIGGRGETQYF	TGTGCCAGCAAAATTAAGATCGGCGGGAGAGGGGAGACCCAGTACTTC
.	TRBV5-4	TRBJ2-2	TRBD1	CASSTGTGVTGELFF	TGTGCCAGCAGCACCGGGACAGGAGTAACCGGGGAGCTGTTTTTT
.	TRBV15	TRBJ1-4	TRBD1	CATSRGGQNLEKLFF	TGTGCCACCAGCAGAGGGGGACAGAATCTTGAAAAACTGTTTTTT
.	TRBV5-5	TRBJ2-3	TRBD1	CASSYTGGGLDTQYF	TGTGCCAGCAGCTATACAGGGGGCGGCCTAGATACGCAGTATTTT
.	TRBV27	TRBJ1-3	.	CASSRTGSGNTIYF	TGTGCCAGCAGTAGAACAGGGTCTGGAAACACCATATATTTT
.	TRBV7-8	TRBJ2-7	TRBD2	CASTLKGRDEQYF	TGTGCCAGCACCCTTAAAGGGAGGGACGAGCAGTACTTC
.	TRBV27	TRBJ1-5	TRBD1	CASSNSRDRDQPQHF	TGTGCCAGCAGTAATAGCCGGGACAGAGATCAGCCCCAGCATTTT
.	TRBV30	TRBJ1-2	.	CAWGRHAYGYTF	TGTGCCTGGGGCCGACATGCCTATGGCTACACCTTC
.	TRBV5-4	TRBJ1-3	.	CASSFTGGGNTIYF	TGTGCCAGCAGCTTTACAGGAGGGGGAAACACCATATATTTT
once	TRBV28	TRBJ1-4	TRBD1	CASRKQTGYNEKLFF	TGTGCCAGCAGGAAACAGACAGGGTATAATGAAAAACTGTTTTTT
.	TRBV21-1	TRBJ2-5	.	CASSKEAKGSPDLGEVQETQYF	TGTGCCAGCAGCAAAGAGGCCAAGGGGTCACCAGACTTGGGGGAGGTCCAAGAGACCCAGTACTTC
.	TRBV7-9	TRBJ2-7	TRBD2	CASSPSGTSYEQYF	TGTGCCAGCAGCCCTAGCGGAACCTCCTACGAGCAGTACTTC
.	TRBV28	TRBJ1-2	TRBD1	CASSLQDRARPYGYTF	TGTGCCAGCAGTTTACAAGACAGGGCCCGTCCTTATGGCTACACCTTC
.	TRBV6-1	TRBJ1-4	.	CASSDGGRTNEKLFF	TGTGCCAGCAGTGACGGGGGACGAACTAATGAAAAACTGTTTTTT